What follows are 26 T cell receptor beta chains derived from one specimen sequenced in a study of T cells in tuberculosis (dated by TCRdb to between 2018 and 2020). Library creation used the immunoSEQ multiplex PCR assay. TCRdb took over this immuneACCESS table, retaining in-frame rearrangements with V and J assigned. Such tables are incomplete; in checked studies, under half of the missing clones stem from an unresolved V gene, and the remainder is unexplained. Here the sample has thousands of clones; roughly 94% occur a single time. Around 10% of the sample rests with the top ten. Source material: PBMCs. Receptors were obtained from an adult with tuberculosis.

J is TRBJ2-7 and V is TRBV6-1, with D unclear. Germline-derived CDR1 and CDR2 are MNHNS and SASEGT. V was pared by 2 bases and J by 0 bases, with 8 bases between. The CDR3 consists of 14 residues. The CDR3 sequence is CASSELRYSYEQYF. CDR3 DNA sequence: TGTGCCAGCAGTGAACTACGGTACTCCTACGAGCAGTACTTC.

The chain uses TRBV7-3 and TRBJ2-1; D remains ambiguous. Between the trimmed V and J ends, which lost 5 bases and 7 bases, there was a span of 9 bases. The germline gives CDR1 SGHTA, CDR2 FQGTGA. The CDR3 loop spans 12 amino acids. The CDR3 bases are TGTGCCAGCAGCCACCTAAGTAATGAGCAGTTCTTC. The encoded protein is CASSHLSNEQFF.

This chain connects TRBV7-9 to TRBJ1-2; D is unclear. Germline-derived CDR1 and CDR2 are SEHNR and FQNEAQ (reference sequence). The ends were cut back, 1 base at V and 5 bases at J, with 5 bases in the middle. This CDR3 spans 12 amino acids. The CDR3 loop is CASSLDEYGYTF. Here the CDR3 DNA reads TGTGCCAGCAGCTTAGATGAGTATGGCTACACCTTC.

The J gene is TRBJ1-1, the V gene TRBV7-3; unclear D gene. The CDR3 is 15 residues long. Germline loops: CDR1 SGHTA, CDR2 FQGTGA. V lost 5 bases, J lost 3 bases, and 16 bases lay in between. In nucleotides, the CDR3 is TGTGCCAGCAGCGAACGGGGAGGCGGGTACACTGAAGCTTTCTTT. Encoded protein: CASSERGGGYTEAFF. Supplemented by reference TRBV7-3 and TRBJ1-1, the full variable domain reads GAGVSQTPSNKVTEKGKYVELRCDPISGHTALYWYRQSLGQGPEFLIYFQGTGAADDSGLPNDRFFAVRPEGSVSTLKIQRTERGDSAVYLCASSERGGGYTEAFFGQGTRLTVV.

CDR3 region: CAISESRGQGVGEQYF. CDR3 nucleotide sequence: TGTGCCATCAGTGAGTCGCGGGGACAGGGTGTTGGGGAGCAGTACTTC. The chain has TRBV10-3 and TRBJ2-7; TRBD1 aligns across 9 bases. The junction had 10 bases not matched to a gene; V was cut back by 0 bases and J by 7 bases. CDR3 length: 16 residues. The V gene's germline CDR1 is ENHRY and CDR2 SYGVKD.

This chain uses TRBV27 with TRBJ2-7; 7 nucleotides align to TRBD2. CDR1 is MNHEY and CDR2 is SMNVEV in the germline V gene (reference sequence). V lost 4 bases and J lost 6; bases outside the gene matches: 0. This CDR3 is built from 11 residues. Written as DNA, the CDR3 is TGTGCCAGCAGTTCGGGAGGCGAGCAGTACTTC. This translates into CASSSGGEQYF.

CDR3 sequence reads: CASSYRDRETYEQYF. The CDR3 nucleotides read TGCGCCAGCAGCTACCGGGACAGGGAGACCTACGAGCAGTACTTC. J is TRBJ2-7 and V is TRBV4-1; 9 nucleotides line up with TRBD1. Germline V CDR1 and CDR2: MGHRA, YSYEKL. V was clipped by 5 bases and J by 2 bases; unmatched bases: 7. CDR3 length equals 15 residues.

The chain carries TRBV7-2 and TRBJ2-7, with 10 bases fitting TRBD1. Germline-derived CDR1 and CDR2 are SGHTA and FQGNSA. This CDR3 has 16 residues. J lost 5 bases, V lost 5 bases, and 12 bases had no gene match. The CDR3 region is CASSDRQGAIFHEQYF. The CDR3 bases are TGTGCCAGCAGCGATCGACAGGGGGCCATTTTCCACGAGCAGTACTTC.

The V gene is TRBV12-5, the J gene TRBJ1-1, with TRBD1 as a possible D gene (5 bases). Per germline, CDR1 LGHNT and CDR2 FRNRAP. The germline V and J ends were trimmed by 4 bases and 2 bases, with 23 bases remaining between them. This CDR3 has 18 residues. Here the CDR3 DNA reads TGTGCTAGTGGTTCCGGTGCCACCACCCCCGGGGGAAACACTGAAGCTTTCTTT. Translation: CASGSGATTPGGNTEAFF.

The chain combines TRBV2 with TRBJ1-1; D ambiguous. This CDR3 is 12 amino acids long. Germline CDR1 SNHLY, CDR2 FYNNEI. V gave up 7 bases and J gave up 7 bases, with 13 bases separating them. The chain's CDR3 is CASILLGYEAFF. CDR3 sequence (DNA): TGTGCCAGCATTCTATTGGGCTATGAAGCTTTCTTT.

The chain couples TRBV25-1 to TRBJ1-2; D unclear. Germline values: CDR1 MGHDK, CDR2 SYGVNS. Trimming took 4 bases from V and 8 from J, leaving 11 bases between them. This CDR3 spans 12 amino acids. The CDR3 reads CASSGRWEGYTF. The CDR3 DNA sequence: TGTGCCAGCAGTGGGCGTTGGGAGGGCTACACCTTC.

This clone was observed once. J is TRBJ2-1 and V is TRBV5-1, with D perhaps matching TRBD2 (5 bases). In germline, CDR1 is SGHRS, CDR2 YFSETQ. Trimming took 0 bases from V and 0 from J, leaving 10 bases between them. The CDR3 extends over 16 amino acids. CDR3 amino acids: CASSLDPGGSYNEQFF. The CDR3 DNA reads as TGCGCCAGCAGCTTGGACCCTGGAGGCTCCTACAATGAGCAGTTCTTC. The variable domain in full, completed from reference TRBV5-1 and TRBJ2-1, reads KAGVTQTPRYLIKTRGQQVTLSCSPISGHRSVSWYQQTPGQGLQFLFEYFSETQRNKGNFPGRFSGRQFSNSRSEMNVSTLELGDSALYLCASSLDPGGSYNEQFFGPGTRLTVL.

This clone was counted a single time. The rearrangement uses TRBV6-1 and TRBJ1-4; 9 nucleotides match TRBD1. The CDR3 sequence is 15 residues long. Per germline, CDR1 MNHNS and CDR2 SASEGT. V was clipped by 6 bases and J by 8 bases; unmatched bases: 10. CDR3 DNA: TGTGCCAGCAGCCTGGATACAGGGGGCGAAGAAAAACTGTTTTTT. Translating it yields CASSLDTGGEEKLFF.

The gene calls are TRBV28 and TRBJ2-1; 12 nucleotides align to TRBD2. Losses at the gene ends were 3 bases for V and 13 bases for J; bases not matched to a gene: 7. This CDR3 is built from 14 residues. The germline V gene has CDR1 MDHEN and CDR2 SYDVKM. The CDR3 spells CASSFTSGGTAQFF. DNA of the CDR3: TGTGCCAGCAGTTTTACTAGCGGGGGGACCGCCCAGTTCTTC.

The CDR3 protein is CASSQVNLVSTDTQYF. As DNA, the CDR3 is TGCGCCAGCAGCCAAGTTAACCTAGTTAGCACAGATACGCAGTATTTT. V and J are TRBV4-1 and TRBJ2-3, with unresolved D. The V end was cut by 1 base, the J end by 0 bases, with 11 bases between. The germline V gene has CDR1 MGHRA and CDR2 YSYEKL. The CDR3 is made up of 16 amino acids.

This clone was counted a single time. The chain employs TRBV2 and TRBJ2-7, with 9 nucleotides matching TRBD1. With V trimmed by 3 bases and J by 3 bases, 9 bases remained unmatched. CDR1 and CDR2 (germline): SNHLY, FYNNEI. The CDR3 covers 16 residues. DNA of the CDR3: TGTGCCAGCAGTGACCCGACGGGACAGGGTCACTACGAGCAGTACTTC. Amino acid sequence: CASSDPTGQGHYEQYF.

This chain joins TRBV7-8 and TRBJ1-1; D is unclear. Germline V gene data show CDR1 as SGHVS and CDR2 as FQNEAQ. V lost 1 base to trimming and J lost 2 bases, with 11 bases between them. The CDR3 contains 15 residues. Written as DNA, the CDR3 is TGTGCCAGCAGCTTAGACGGAGTCCGTAACACTGAAGCTTTCTTT. This translates into CASSLDGVRNTEAFF.

V is TRBV5-1 and J is TRBJ2-5, with 11 bases aligning to TRBD2. Germline V gives CDR1 SGHRS, CDR2 YFSETQ. This CDR3 is 14 amino acids long. Trimming cost V 0 bases and J 5 bases; bases outside gene matches: 0. The CDR3 reads CASSLGTSGETQYF. Written as DNA, the CDR3 is TGCGCCAGCAGCTTGGGGACTAGCGGGGAGACCCAGTACTTC.

Worth noting for this clone: The same CDR3 arises from other DNA sequences in this sample as well. This chain uses TRBV5-1 with TRBJ1-5, with D unresolved. Germline CDR1 is SGHRS and CDR2 is YFSETQ. The CDR3 consists of 16 residues. V shed 0 bases and J shed 0 bases, with 10 bases lying between them. CDR3 in amino acids: CASSLGEGDSNQPQHF. CDR3 in DNA: TGCGCCAGCAGCTTGGGGGAGGGCGATAGCAATCAGCCCCAGCATTTT.

The chain recombines TRBV5-1 with TRBJ1-5, with D maybe TRBD1 (5 bases). CDR3 length equals 15 residues. V was pared by 2 bases and J by 5 bases, with 14 bases between. Germline V lookup: CDR1 SGHRS, CDR2 YFSETQ. This chain's CDR3 is CASSFSGTGDQPQHF. The CDR3 bases are TGCGCCAGCAGCTTCTCAGGGACGGGGGATCAGCCCCAGCATTTT. Complete variable domain (other parts from reference TRBV5-1 and TRBJ1-5): KAGVTQTPRYLIKTRGQQVTLSCSPISGHRSVSWYQQTPGQGLQFLFEYFSETQRNKGNFPGRFSGRQFSNSRSEMNVSTLELGDSALYLCASSFSGTGDQPQHFGDGTRLSIL.

The J gene is TRBJ2-4, the V gene TRBV6-5; a weak D match, TRBD2 (6 bases). The CDR3 is 16 residues long. Germline-derived CDR1 and CDR2 are MNHEY and SVGAGI. V lost 0 bases and J lost 0, with 9 bases in between. The CDR3 loop reads CASSYSGLGAKNIQYF. The CDR3 bases are TGTGCCAGCAGTTACTCGGGACTGGGAGCCAAAAACATTCAGTACTTC.

This rearrangement joins TRBV5-1 to TRBJ1-1; 10 bases fit TRBD1. The germline gives CDR1 SGHRS, CDR2 YFSETQ. This CDR3 has 14 amino acids. J lost 5 bases, V lost 5 bases, and 6 bases had no gene match. As DNA, the CDR3 is TGCGCCAGCAGGACGACAGGGGGCGAGACTGAAGCTTTCTTT. It codes for CASRTTGGETEAFF.

The CDR3 DNA is TGTGCCAGCAGCTCGAATGTCCGGGACACCTCCTACGAGCAGTACTTC. Protein product: CASSSNVRDTSYEQYF. The V and J genes are TRBV7-9 and TRBJ2-7, with TRBD1 as a possible D gene (6 bases). This CDR3 comprises 16 residues. The germline gives CDR1 SEHNR, CDR2 FQNEAQ (reference sequence). Trimming shortened V by 4 bases and J by 0 bases, and 16 bases separated the two germline ends.

The chain couples TRBV5-1 to TRBJ1-1; no definite D call. The germline gives CDR1 SGHRS, CDR2 YFSETQ. Between the trimmed V and J ends, which lost 4 bases and 4 bases, there was a span of 17 bases. This CDR3 is 15 amino acids long. The CDR3 loop reads CASSPGDPGGTEAFF. The CDR3 region has the DNA TGCGCCAGCAGCCCGGGAGACCCCGGCGGCACTGAAGCTTTCTTT. Together with reference TRBV5-1 and TRBJ1-1, the CDR3 gives the full variable domain: KAGVTQTPRYLIKTRGQQVTLSCSPISGHRSVSWYQQTPGQGLQFLFEYFSETQRNKGNFPGRFSGRQFSNSRSEMNVSTLELGDSALYLCASSPGDPGGTEAFFGQGTRLTVV.

The rearrangement uses TRBV5-1 and TRBJ2-4; no clear D. V was cut by 2 bases and J by 7 bases, with 4 bases left in between. The CDR3 runs to 11 residues. The germline gives CDR1 SGHRS, CDR2 YFSETQ. The CDR3 is CASSFGNIQYF. Here the CDR3 DNA reads TGCGCCAGCAGCTTCGGGAACATTCAGTACTTC.

V and J are TRBV27 and TRBJ2-2; 8 nucleotides line up with TRBD1. J was trimmed by 10 bases and V by 5 bases; bases with no gene match: 12. Germline CDR1 is MNHEY and CDR2 is SMNVEV (reference sequence). There are 15 residues in the CDR3. The CDR3 protein is CASSLGQGLREELFF. CDR3 in DNA: TGTGCCAGCAGTCTCGGACAGGGCTTGAGGGAGGAGCTGTTTTTT.